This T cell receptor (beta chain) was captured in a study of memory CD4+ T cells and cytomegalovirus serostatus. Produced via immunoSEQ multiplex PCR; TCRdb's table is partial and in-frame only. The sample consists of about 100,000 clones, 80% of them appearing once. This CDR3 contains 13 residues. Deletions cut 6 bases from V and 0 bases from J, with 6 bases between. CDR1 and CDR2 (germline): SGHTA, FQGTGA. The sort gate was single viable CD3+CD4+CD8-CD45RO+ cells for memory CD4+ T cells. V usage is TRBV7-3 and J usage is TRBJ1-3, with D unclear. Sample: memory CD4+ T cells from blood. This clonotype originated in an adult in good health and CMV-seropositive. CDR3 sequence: CASSSSSGNTIYF. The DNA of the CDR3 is TGTGCCAGCAGTTCAAGCTCTGGAAACACCATATATTTT.